This T cell receptor (beta chain) was obtained from a study of T-cell memory formation after mild COVID-19. At the level of the study: Largely donor-specific TCR clusters were found. The study, taken as a whole, reports: Mostly located in CM and EM were contracting CD4+ clones, with contracting CD8+ clones located in EMRA. There were some responding clones in pre-infection memory, which suggested that cross-reactive memory had joined.

TCR alpha and TCR beta cDNA libraries carrying sample barcodes and UMIs were produced by 5'RACE using constant-segment primers. TCRdb independently ran MiXCR on the 5' RACE reads; one entry per CDR3 protein. Of roughly 620,000 distinct CDR3 sequences listed, roughly 18% are singletons. There are 19 residues in the CDR3. The V and J ends lost 3 bases and 0 bases, in that order; junction bases with no gene match: 10. The V gene's germline CDR1 is MGHRA and CDR2 YSYEKL. Details on this clonotype: Its antigen remains unidentified.

The chain has TRBV4-1 and TRBJ2-1, with 11 bases aligning to TRBD2. This receptor was obtained from an adult woman who had mild COVID-19 (a few samples of this study predate the infection). Cell type and time point are not known. Source material: PBMCs or a T cell subset sorted from them (not recorded which). Here the CDR3 reads CASSHPGTSGPLSYNEQFF. The CDR3 DNA reads TGCGCCAGCAGCCACCCCGGGACTAGCGGACCCCTCTCCTACAATGAGCAGTTCTTC.